This T cell receptor (beta chain) was documented in a study of memory CD4+ T cells and cytomegalovirus serostatus. TCRdb's copy holds only in-frame clones and misses some; the assay was immunoSEQ multiplex PCR. The sample lists about 25,000 clones; approximately 75% were seen once. The sort gate was single viable CD3+CD4+CD8-CD45RO+ cells for memory CD4+ T cells. Deletions cut 0 bases from V and 0 bases from J, with 12 bases between. Germline CDR1 reads LGHNA; CDR2 reads YNFKEQ. The CDR3 is made up of 16 amino acids. This receptor was identified in an adult in good health and CMV-seronegative. The V and J genes are TRBV4-2 and TRBJ2-7; D is uncertain. Input material: memory CD4+ T cells from blood. The CDR3 protein is CASSQEGNTFSYEQYF. DNA for the CDR3: TGTGCCAGCAGCCAAGAAGGGAACACTTTCTCCTACGAGCAGTACTTC.